These T cell receptor beta chains were read from a single sample in a study of CD4 T cell repertoires in COVID-19. The method was immunoSEQ multiplex PCR; TCRdb's version includes in-frame clones alone and lacks a portion of them. The table includes about 75,000 clones, about four fifths detected once. The starting material was CD4+ T cells from peripheral blood, obtained after recovery from COVID-19. These receptors were taken from a human donor who had COVID-19. CDR3s include the opening cysteine and the closing phenylalanine or tryptophan. Each record gives: D gene, J gene, V gene, clone size, CDR3 DNA, CDR3 protein. The D gene is left open where the match is weak. Clone size appears in some rows only: once, few, many, or a class for an expanded clone.

-	TRBJ2-2	TRBV27	once	TGTGCCAGCAGTTTCACTACCGGGGAGCTGTTTTTT	CASSFTTGELFF
-	TRBJ2-3	TRBV30	-	TGTGCCTGGGCTAGACAGGGACTGACAGATACGCAGTATTTT	CAWARQGLTDTQYF
TRBD1	TRBJ1-1	TRBV6-5	once	TGTGCCAGCCGACCATGGGACAGGGGGCAAACTGAAGCTTTCTTT	CASRPWDRGQTEAFF
-	TRBJ2-3	TRBV7-6	-	TGTGCCAGCAGCTTAGCGACTGCGGGACTTGCAGATACGCAGTATTTT	CASSLATAGLADTQYF
-	TRBJ1-2	TRBV12-3/TRBV12-4	-	TGTGCCAGCAGCCGAACCGGGGGAGGCTACACCTTC	CASSRTGGGYTF
-	TRBJ2-6	TRBV28	-	TGTGCCAGCAGTTCCTTGCGTGCAGGGTGGACGTCTGGGGCCAACGTCCTGACTTTC	CASSSLRAGWTSGANVLTF
-	TRBJ1-1	TRBV5-4	-	TGTGCCAGCAGCCGATTCGACTCAGGGATGGGCACTGAAGCTTTCTTT	CASSRFDSGMGTEAFF
TRBD1	TRBJ1-4	TRBV7-9	-	TGTGCCAGCAGCCCGGGGACAGGGGGGAATGAAAAACTGTTTTTT	CASSPGTGGNEKLFF
-	TRBJ2-7	TRBV20-1	-	TGCAGTGGGACCTCCGATTGGGAGCAGTACTTC	CSGTSDWEQYF
TRBD1	TRBJ1-1	TRBV19	few	TGTGCCAGTAGGACAGGGGTGTTGAACACTGAAGCTTTCTTT	CASRTGVLNTEAFF
-	TRBJ1-1	TRBV10-1	-	TGCGCCAGCAGTGAGTCGGGGAACCTCCGGGCTTTCTTT	CASSESGNLRAFF
-	TRBJ2-3	TRBV5-5	-	TGTGCCAGCAGCTTGGGTAGTATAGGGGCGCGCACAGATACGCAGTATTTT	CASSLGSIGARTDTQYF
-	TRBJ1-5	TRBV19	-	TGTGCCAGTAGTGGGAACAGGGCAAATCAGCCCCAGCATTTT	CASSGNRANQPQHF
-	TRBJ2-3	TRBV6-5	-	TGTGCCTCCAAGGGGGGACTGACCCCAGATACGCAGTATTTT	CASKGGLTPDTQYF
-	TRBJ1-4	TRBV3-1/TRBV3-2	-	TGTGCCAGCAGCCAAGATCGGGGGGCCGCGCGTTTTTATGAAAAACTGTTTTTT	CASSQDRGAARFYEKLFF
TRBD2	TRBJ2-3	TRBV12-5	-	TGTGCTAGTGGTTTAGGAGCGGGAGTCTCCGTAGATACGCAGTATTTT	CASGLGAGVSVDTQYF
-	TRBJ1-1	TRBV30	-	TGTGCCTGGAGTAGGATGAACACTGAAGCTTTCTTT	CAWSRMNTEAFF
-	TRBJ2-2	TRBV28	-	TGTGCCAGCAGTGCCCTAAAGTCGAACACCGGGGAGCTGTTTTTT	CASSALKSNTGELFF
-	TRBJ2-1	TRBV18	few	TGTGCCAGCTCACCAGTCCCCGATGGTGAGCAGTTCTTC	CASSPVPDGEQFF
TRBD1	TRBJ2-7	TRBV7-9	-	TGTGCCAGCAGCTTCTCCGGGACAGGGAACTACGAGCAGTACTTC	CASSFSGTGNYEQYF
-	TRBJ1-2	TRBV11-2	-	TGTGCCAGCAGCTTGGTGGGGGGCCCAGCTAACTATGGCTACACCTTC	CASSLVGGPANYGYTF
TRBD1	TRBJ1-3	TRBV6-1	many	TGTGCCAGCAGTGAACGGACAGGGAGCTCTGGAAACACCATATATTTT	CASSERTGSSGNTIYF
TRBD1	TRBJ2-7	TRBV13	-	TGTGCCAGCAGCTTCAGACAGGGCTACGAGCAGTACTTC	CASSFRQGYEQYF
-	TRBJ2-7	TRBV5-5	once	TGTGCCAGCAGCTCCGGACGGTTATACGAGCAGTACTTC	CASSSGRLYEQYF
-	TRBJ2-6	TRBV5-1	-	TGCGCCAGCAGCTTGATGGGAGCTGGGGCCAACGTCCTGACTTTC	CASSLMGAGANVLTF
TRBD2	TRBJ2-1	TRBV6-1	few	TGTGCCAGCAGTGAAAGTAGCGGGAGGCGAAATGAGCAGTTCTTC	CASSESSGRRNEQFF
-	TRBJ2-6	TRBV12-3/TRBV12-4	-	TGTGCACAGGGTATGTCTGGGGCCAACGTCCTGACTTTC	CAQGMSGANVLTF
-	TRBJ2-3	TRBV5-1	-	TGCGCCAGCAGCTTGGACGGAGCGGCCCACACAGATACGCAGTATTTT	CASSLDGAAHTDTQYF
-	TRBJ1-1	TRBV10-1	-	TGCGCCAGCAGTGCTGGACAGAACACTGAAGCTTTCTTT	CASSAGQNTEAFF
-	TRBJ1-2	TRBV3-1/TRBV3-2	-	TGTGCCAGCAGCCAACAGGACGAGGGGACCTTTGGCTACACCTTC	CASSQQDEGTFGYTF
TRBD1	TRBJ2-5	TRBV5-4	-	TGTGCCAGCAGCACGACAGGGCAAGAGACCCAGTACTTC	CASSTTGQETQYF
-	TRBJ2-1	TRBV7-3	once	TGTGCCAGCAGCTTAAGGGGGCCGCAGGGTCAGAATGAGCAGTTCTTC	CASSLRGPQGQNEQFF
-	TRBJ2-7	TRBV6-5	-	TGTGCCAGCAGTTACGGCCCCGGGGGCGGAGGCTACGAGCAGTACTTC	CASSYGPGGGGYEQYF
-	TRBJ2-4	TRBV6-5	-	TGTGCCAGCACCCCAAGAATCGGGAACATTCAGTACTTC	CASTPRIGNIQYF
TRBD1	TRBJ2-2	TRBV24-1	-	TGTGCCACCAGTGATTGGGGACAGGACCTCGGGGGCGACACCGGGGAGCTGTTTTTT	CATSDWGQDLGGDTGELFF
-	TRBJ2-1	TRBV30	few	TGTGCCTGGGCTAGGACCGGGACTCTTAACAATGAGCAGTTCTTC	CAWARTGTLNNEQFF
TRBD1	TRBJ1-6	TRBV20-1	-	TGCAGTGCTAGTCTACAGTGGACAGGTCAAAATTCACCCCTCCACTTT	CSASLQWTGQNSPLHF
-	TRBJ2-7	TRBV5-1	-	TGCGCCAGCAGCTTGGAATCTTACGAGCAGTACTTC	CASSLESYEQYF
-	TRBJ1-2	TRBV6-5	-	TGTGCCAGCAGTTACTTGGGTTACGAGGGGAGCTATGGCTACACCTTC	CASSYLGYEGSYGYTF
-	TRBJ1-1	TRBV5-6	-	TGTGCCAGCAGCTTGGCCCGGGTAGGACGGCCGAACACTGAAGCTTTCTTT	CASSLARVGRPNTEAFF
-	TRBJ1-6	TRBV18	-	TGTGCCAGCTCACTGAGGACAGTTGATAATTCACCCCTCCACTTT	CASSLRTVDNSPLHF